This is a list of T cell receptor beta chains from one sample in a study of CD8 T cells in Susac syndrome. TCRdb re-derived calls from the immunoSEQ multiplex PCR reads in MiXCR, one entry per CDR3 protein. The table records 170,000 or so distinct CDR3 sequences, roughly 96% of them present only once. Sequenced material: CD8+ T cells from PBMCs. The receptor source for this set is a human donor with multiple sclerosis. CDR3s include the opening cysteine and the closing phenylalanine or tryptophan. The order of the fields is clone size, D gene, J gene, V gene, CDR3 protein, CDR3 DNA. The D gene is left open where the match is weak. Clone sizes are given selectively: once, few, many, or a class where the clone is expanded.

clone_size: once
d_call: NA
j_call: TRBJ2-7
v_call: TRBV20-1
cdr3_aa: CSAAPDGQIYEQYF
cdr3_nt: TGCAGTGCCGCGCCCGACGGACAAATATACGAGCAGTACTTC

clone_size: NA
d_call: TRBD1
j_call: TRBJ1-1
v_call: TRBV15
cdr3_aa: CATSIDRDEAFF
cdr3_nt: TGTGCCACCAGCATAGACAGGGATGAAGCTTTCTTT

clone_size: NA
d_call: TRBD2
j_call: TRBJ2-2
v_call: TRBV11-2
cdr3_aa: CASSFSGGTGELFF
cdr3_nt: TGTGCCAGCAGCTTTAGCGGGGGCACCGGGGAGCTGTTTTTT

clone_size: NA
d_call: NA
j_call: TRBJ2-7
v_call: TRBV5-6
cdr3_aa: CASILWSGPYEQYF
cdr3_nt: TGTGCCAGCATACTCTGGAGCGGGCCCTACGAGCAGTACTTC

clone_size: NA
d_call: TRBD2
j_call: TRBJ2-5
v_call: TRBV12-3/TRBV12-4
cdr3_aa: CASRPASGGFEETQYF
cdr3_nt: TGTGCCAGCAGGCCTGCTAGCGGGGGCTTTGAAGAGACCCAGTACTTC

clone_size: NA
d_call: NA
j_call: TRBJ2-3
v_call: TRBV6-5
cdr3_aa: CASSTLGDTQYF
cdr3_nt: TGTGCCAGCAGTACGCTGGGAGATACGCAGTATTTT

clone_size: NA
d_call: NA
j_call: TRBJ2-6
v_call: TRBV9
cdr3_aa: CASSADPRRSANVLTF
cdr3_nt: TGTGCCAGCAGCGCCGACCCCCGGAGGTCGGCCAACGTCCTGACTTTC

clone_size: NA
d_call: NA
j_call: TRBJ2-2
v_call: TRBV27
cdr3_aa: CASSFYRGGTGELFF
cdr3_nt: TGTGCCAGCAGTTTTTACAGGGGAGGCACCGGGGAGCTGTTTTTT

clone_size: NA
d_call: TRBD1
j_call: TRBJ1-6
v_call: TRBV20-1
cdr3_aa: CSAGGQGADFSYNSPLHF
cdr3_nt: TGCAGTGCTGGGGGACAGGGGGCGGACTTCTCCTATAATTCACCCCTCCACTTT

clone_size: NA
d_call: NA
j_call: TRBJ2-2
v_call: TRBV7-3
cdr3_aa: CASSLGVGTGELFF
cdr3_nt: TGTGCCAGCAGCTTAGGGGTTGGAACCGGGGAGCTGTTTTTT

clone_size: once
d_call: NA
j_call: TRBJ2-7
v_call: TRBV18
cdr3_aa: CASSPPDTTYEQYF
cdr3_nt: TGTGCCAGCTCACCACCGGACACAACCTACGAGCAGTACTTC

clone_size: NA
d_call: NA
j_call: TRBJ1-1
v_call: TRBV30
cdr3_aa: CAWRSWANTEAFF
cdr3_nt: TGTGCCTGGAGATCCTGGGCTAACACTGAAGCTTTCTTT

clone_size: once
d_call: TRBD1
j_call: TRBJ2-7
v_call: TRBV9
cdr3_aa: CASNGPQRQGIGEQYF
cdr3_nt: TGTGCCAGCAATGGACCACAACGACAGGGAATCGGGGAGCAGTACTTC

clone_size: few
d_call: NA
j_call: TRBJ2-1
v_call: TRBV5-4
cdr3_aa: CASSLESANEQFF
cdr3_nt: TGTGCCAGCAGCTTGGAGAGCGCCAATGAGCAGTTCTTC

clone_size: NA
d_call: NA
j_call: TRBJ2-3
v_call: TRBV3-1
cdr3_aa: CASSQGQPSVDTQYF
cdr3_nt: TGTGCCAGCAGCCAAGGGCAACCGTCGGTCGATACGCAGTATTTT

clone_size: NA
d_call: TRBD2
j_call: TRBJ2-1
v_call: TRBV4-1
cdr3_aa: CASSQEGWRGSIPPAYNEQFF
cdr3_nt: TGCGCCAGCAGCCAAGAAGGGTGGCGCGGGAGTATACCCCCCGCCTACAATGAGCAGTTCTTC

clone_size: NA
d_call: TRBD1
j_call: TRBJ2-7
v_call: TRBV6-5
cdr3_aa: CASSYGTGGGFYEQYF
cdr3_nt: TGTGCCAGCAGTTACGGCACAGGGGGCGGTTTCTACGAGCAGTACTTC

clone_size: NA
d_call: NA
j_call: TRBJ1-2
v_call: TRBV29-1
cdr3_aa: CSVARDGYITF
cdr3_nt: TGCAGCGTCGCAAGGGACGGATATATAACCTTC

clone_size: NA
d_call: NA
j_call: TRBJ2-3
v_call: TRBV3-1
cdr3_aa: CASSQDWSDTQYF
cdr3_nt: TGTGCCAGCAGCCAAGACTGGTCAGATACGCAGTATTTT

clone_size: NA
d_call: NA
j_call: TRBJ2-5
v_call: TRBV7-8
cdr3_aa: CASSHVGETQYF
cdr3_nt: TGTGCCAGCAGCCATGTCGGAGAGACCCAGTACTTC

clone_size: NA
d_call: NA
j_call: TRBJ2-7
v_call: TRBV29-1
cdr3_aa: CSVEVGSSYEQYF
cdr3_nt: TGCAGCGTTGAGGTTGGGAGTTCCTACGAGCAGTACTTC

clone_size: NA
d_call: NA
j_call: TRBJ1-5
v_call: TRBV27
cdr3_aa: CASSLVRDGQPQHF
cdr3_nt: TGTGCCAGCAGTTTAGTTCGGGATGGCCAGCCCCAGCATTTT

clone_size: NA
d_call: NA
j_call: TRBJ1-2
v_call: TRBV9
cdr3_aa: CASSPSNGYTF
cdr3_nt: TGTGCCAGCAGCCCCTCCAATGGCTACACCTTC

clone_size: NA
d_call: TRBD1
j_call: TRBJ2-7
v_call: TRBV2
cdr3_aa: CATQDRAYEQYF
cdr3_nt: TGTGCCACCCAGGACAGGGCCTACGAGCAGTACTTC

clone_size: NA
d_call: NA
j_call: TRBJ1-1
v_call: TRBV3-1
cdr3_aa: CASSQARNTEAFF
cdr3_nt: TGTGCCAGCAGCCAAGCCAGGAACACTGAAGCTTTCTTT

clone_size: NA
d_call: NA
j_call: TRBJ2-7
v_call: TRBV27
cdr3_aa: CASSFSRREQYF
cdr3_nt: TGTGCCAGCAGTTTCTCCAGGCGGGAGCAGTACTTC

clone_size: NA
d_call: NA
j_call: TRBJ1-1
v_call: TRBV27
cdr3_aa: CASSLSSEGLNTEAFF
cdr3_nt: TGTGCCAGCAGTTTATCGTCGGAGGGATTGAACACTGAAGCTTTCTTT

clone_size: NA
d_call: TRBD1
j_call: TRBJ2-7
v_call: TRBV28
cdr3_aa: CASRDHDRGRNEQYF
cdr3_nt: TGTGCCAGCAGAGATCACGACAGGGGCCGGAACGAGCAGTACTTC

clone_size: NA
d_call: TRBD1
j_call: TRBJ2-3
v_call: TRBV12-5
cdr3_aa: CASWTGGFTDTQYF
cdr3_nt: TGTGCTAGCTGGACAGGGGGGTTTACAGATACGCAGTATTTT

clone_size: NA
d_call: NA
j_call: TRBJ1-2
v_call: TRBV9
cdr3_aa: CASSASSYGYTF
cdr3_nt: TGTGCCAGCAGCGCAAGTAGCTATGGCTACACCTTC

clone_size: NA
d_call: TRBD1
j_call: TRBJ2-5
v_call: TRBV27
cdr3_aa: CASSPGTGPSQETQYF
cdr3_nt: TGTGCCAGCAGTCCAGGGACAGGGCCCTCCCAAGAGACCCAGTACTTC

clone_size: NA
d_call: NA
j_call: TRBJ2-7
v_call: TRBV20-1
cdr3_aa: CSARGGPDYEQYF
cdr3_nt: TGCAGTGCTAGAGGCGGGCCAGACTACGAGCAGTACTTC

clone_size: NA
d_call: NA
j_call: TRBJ1-4
v_call: TRBV15
cdr3_aa: CATSSDRTPTNEKLFF
cdr3_nt: TGTGCCACCAGCAGTGACAGGACACCAACTAATGAAAAACTGTTTTTT

clone_size: NA
d_call: TRBD2
j_call: TRBJ2-5
v_call: TRBV11-3
cdr3_aa: CASSPGLAVWETQYF
cdr3_nt: TGTGCCAGCAGCCCAGGACTAGCGGTGTGGGAGACCCAGTACTTC

clone_size: NA
d_call: NA
j_call: TRBJ2-1
v_call: TRBV19
cdr3_aa: CASSILPGVSYNEQFF
cdr3_nt: TGTGCCAGTAGTATTCTTCCGGGCGTCTCCTACAATGAGCAGTTCTTC

clone_size: NA
d_call: TRBD2
j_call: TRBJ2-7
v_call: TRBV25-1
cdr3_aa: CASTGAGGHGEQYF
cdr3_nt: TGTGCCAGCACGGGAGCGGGAGGGCATGGGGAGCAGTACTTC

clone_size: NA
d_call: NA
j_call: TRBJ2-7
v_call: TRBV20-1
cdr3_aa: CSVPGIREQYF
cdr3_nt: TGCAGTGTACCAGGCATTAGAGAGCAGTACTTC

clone_size: once
d_call: NA
j_call: TRBJ2-7
v_call: TRBV28
cdr3_aa: CASSIGQGKTYEQYF
cdr3_nt: TGTGCCAGCAGTATCGGCCAGGGGAAGACCTACGAGCAGTACTTC

clone_size: NA
d_call: NA
j_call: TRBJ2-1
v_call: TRBV30
cdr3_aa: CAWSMPYNEQFF
cdr3_nt: TGTGCCTGGAGTATGCCCTACAATGAGCAGTTCTTC

clone_size: NA
d_call: TRBD2
j_call: TRBJ2-1
v_call: TRBV11-1
cdr3_aa: CASSPGTSGIFYNEQFF
cdr3_nt: TGTGCCAGCAGCCCAGGGACTAGCGGGATCTTCTACAATGAGCAGTTCTTC